The 18 T cell receptor beta chains below were found in one sample sequenced in a study of PD-L1 blockade in urothelial cancer. The assay was immunoSEQ multiplex PCR, and TCRdb's table has in-frame clones only and misses some. Here the sample spans about 69,000 clones, roughly 89% being singletons. This specimen consisted of PBMCs, obtained around atezolizumab (anti-PD-L1) treatment. These receptors were collected from a man in his fifties or sixties with urothelial cancer.

The chain employs TRBV6-4 and TRBJ2-7; 8 positions match TRBD2. The CDR3 length is 15 residues. The V gene's germline CDR1 is MRHNA and CDR2 SNTAGT. V trimming: 7 bases; J trimming: 4 bases; junction bases outside the gene matches: 12. The CDR3 region is CASISHSGGGYEQYF. DNA for the CDR3: TGTGCCAGCATCTCCCACTCGGGAGGGGGATACGAGCAGTACTTC.

This chain links TRBV9 with TRBJ2-2; a weak D match, TRBD1 (6 bases). The germline V and J ends were trimmed by 3 bases and 1 base, with 19 bases remaining between them. The germline gives CDR1 SGDLS, CDR2 YYNGEE. There are 18 residues in the CDR3. This chain's CDR3 is CASSAGQRASRNTGELFF. The CDR3 coding sequence is TGTGCCAGCAGCGCCGGACAGAGAGCTAGCAGGAACACCGGGGAGCTGTTTTTT. The variable domain in full, with the rest retrieved from reference TRBV9 and TRBJ2-2, is DSGVTQTPKHLITATGQRVTLRCSPRSGDLSVYWYQQSLDQGLQFLIQYYNGEERAKGNILERFSAQQFPDLHSELNLSSLELGDSALYFCASSAGQRASRNTGELFFGEGSRLTVL.

Of note for this clone: The DNA is left out, because the CDR3 cannot be placed on it with certainty; the CDR3 is given as TCRdb lists it. The chain carries TRBV11-2 and TRBJ2-5; the DNA was not used to check the table's D call, TRBD1. Germline values: CDR1 SGHAT, CDR2 FQNNGV. The CDR3 spans 14 amino acids, including both terminal residues. CDR3 region: CASSSRQFFGTQYF.

The gene calls are TRBV7-3 and TRBJ2-3; TRBD2 might be the D (7 bases). This CDR3 is 16 amino acids long. The germline CDR1 and CDR2 sequences are SGHTA and FQGTGA. V shed 7 bases and J shed 3 bases, with 20 bases lying between them. The CDR3 region is CASTERGGSRTDTQYF. DNA for the CDR3: TGTGCCAGCACCGAGAGGGGGGGCAGTCGGACAGATACGCAGTATTTT.

This clone was recorded once. This sequence joins TRBV27 and TRBJ1-1; 9 nucleotides align to TRBD1. The V segment lost 6 bases and the J segment 10 bases; nucleotides outside the gene matches: 9. CDR1 is MNHEY, CDR2 SMNVEV, per germline (reference sequence). There are 13 residues in the CDR3. The CDR3 region is CASSSQGARRAFF. CDR3 DNA sequence: TGTGCCAGCAGCTCACAGGGGGCACGGAGAGCTTTCTTT.

The V and J genes are TRBV19 and TRBJ2-7; tentative D call: TRBD1 (5 bases). Germline CDR1 and CDR2: LNHDA and SQIVND (reference sequence). Deletions cut 3 bases from V and 0 bases from J, with 12 bases between. The CDR3 has 15 amino acids. In DNA form, the CDR3 reads TGTGCCAGTAGTATGTCGGCAGGGAACTCCTACGAGCAGTACTTC. This translates into CASSMSAGNSYEQYF.

CDR3 bases: TGTGCCAGCAGCACCCACTCAGGGGGCGGGTACACTGAAGCTTTCTTT. Protein sequence: CASSTHSGGGYTEAFF. The gene calls are TRBV5-8 and TRBJ1-1; 8 bases map to TRBD1. Germline lookup yields CDR1 SGHTS and CDR2 YDEGEE. The trim removed 4 bases at V and 3 bases at J, leaving 11 bases unmatched. The CDR3 extends over 16 amino acids.

The gene calls are TRBV9 and TRBJ2-3; possible D gene TRBD2, 6 bases. Germline assignment: CDR1 SGDLS and CDR2 YYNGEE. The CDR3 extends over 17 amino acids. The V end lost 4 bases, the J end lost 6 bases, and 24 bases lay between the germline ends. The DNA for the CDR3 is TGTGCCAGCAGCTTTTCCCCCGGACTATACACGGTGGATACGCAGTATTTT. Protein: CASSFSPGLYTVDTQYF.

The sample holds a few counts of this clone. The chain uses TRBV21-1 and TRBJ2-7; TRBD1, as called in the table, went unchecked against the DNA. TRBV21-1 is tagged as a pseudogene. The length of the CDR3 is 14 residues. Here the CDR3 reads CASSKREGGWEQYF. The CDR3 DNA is TGTGCCAGCAGCAAACGCGAAGGGGGCTGGGAGCAGTACTTC.

The chain combines TRBV12-5 with TRBJ2-2, with D possibly TRBD1 on 6 matching bases. CDR1 LGHNT and CDR2 FRNRAP come from the germline V gene. The ends were cut back, 0 bases at V and 5 bases at J, with 13 bases in the middle. The CDR3 runs 16 residues. DNA for the CDR3: TGTGCTAGTGGTTTGGTACCCAACAGGGAGACCGGGGAGCTGTTTTTT. It specifies CASGLVPNRETGELFF.

The rearrangement joins TRBV27 to TRBJ2-2; 7 nucleotides align to TRBD2. The V segment lost 9 bases and the J segment 2 bases; nucleotides outside the gene matches: 3. CDR1 is MNHEY, CDR2 SMNVEV, per germline (reference sequence). CDR3 length: 13 residues. Here the CDR3 reads CARRTRNTGELFF. The CDR3, as DNA: TGTGCCAGAAGGACTAGAAACACCGGGGAGCTGTTTTTT.

Written as DNA, the CDR3 is TGCAGCGTTGAAGTTGGGGCTAGCGGGAGGGCCTCAGAGACCCAGTACTTC. Encoded protein: CSVEVGASGRASETQYF. J is TRBJ2-5 and V is TRBV29-1; 12 nucleotides line up with TRBD2. Per germline, CDR1 SQVTM and CDR2 ANQGSEA. CDR3 length equals 17 residues. After removal of 1 base from V and 4 bases from J, the junction contained 10 bases not matched to a gene. The whole variable domain, remainder taken from reference TRBV29-1 and TRBJ2-5, is SAVISQKPSRDICQRGTSLTIQCQVDSQVTMMFWYRQQPGQSLTLIATANQGSEATYESGFVIDKFPISRPNLTFSTLTVSNMSPEDSSIYLCSVEVGASGRASETQYFGPGTRLLVL.

The chain employs TRBV6-1 and TRBJ2-1; 8 bases match TRBD1. The V and J ends lost 3 bases and 11 bases, in that order; junction bases with no gene match: 3. Germline loops: CDR1 MNHNS, CDR2 SASEGT. The CDR3 is 12 amino acids. The CDR3 loop reads CASSETGVKQFF. CDR3 sequence (DNA): TGTGCCAGCAGTGAGACAGGGGTTAAGCAGTTCTTC.

This clone was seen more than once but under ten times. The chain employs TRBV6-1 and TRBJ1-4, with 10 bases identical to TRBD1. There are 15 residues in the CDR3. Germline assignment: CDR1 MNHNS and CDR2 SASEGT. The V and J ends lost 10 bases and 8 bases, in that order; junction bases with no gene match: 13. The CDR3 loop reads CATVTPGQGREKLFF. CDR3 nucleotide sequence: TGTGCCACAGTGACCCCGGGACAGGGGAGGGAAAAACTGTTTTTT.

The chain links TRBV4-3 to TRBJ2-2, with 9 nucleotides matching TRBD2. Germline V gene sequence: CDR1 LGHNA, CDR2 YSLEER. J lost 2 bases, V lost 0 bases, and 7 bases had no gene match. The CDR3 runs to 18 residues. The CDR3 sequence is CASSQDSLAGTNTGELFF. The DNA of the CDR3 is TGCGCCAGCAGCCAAGATAGCCTAGCGGGAACTAACACCGGGGAGCTGTTTTTT.

This chain uses TRBV4-1 with TRBJ2-7; TRBD2 might be the D (7 bases). Between the trimmed V and J ends, which lost 7 bases and 5 bases, there was a span of 24 bases. CDR1 MGHRA and CDR2 YSYEKL come from the germline V gene. The length of the CDR3 is 16 residues. This CDR3 is CASTLRGEGTLDEQYF. The CDR3 nucleotides are TGCGCCAGCACTCTAAGGGGGGAGGGGACGTTGGACGAGCAGTACTTC.

V gene TRBV2 combines with J gene TRBJ1-3; 7 bases line up with TRBD1. This CDR3 is built from 15 residues. V was pared by 5 bases and J by 6 bases, with 10 bases of the junction left unmatched. Germline loops: CDR1 SNHLY, CDR2 FYNNEI. CDR3 protein: CASSPRGGEENTIYF. CDR3 sequence (DNA): TGTGCCAGCAGTCCAAGAGGGGGCGAGGAAAACACCATATATTTT. Looking up the rest from reference TRBV2 and TRBJ1-3 gives the full variable domain: EPEVTQTPSHQVTQMGQEVILRCVPISNHLYFYWYRQILGQKVEFLVSFYNNEISEKSEIFDDQFSVERPDGSNFTLKIRSTKLEDSAMYFCASSPRGGEENTIYFGEGSWLTVV.

V and J are TRBV19 and TRBJ2-1, with D unresolved. The CDR3 loop spans 12 amino acids. The V gene lost 3 bases and the J gene lost 7 bases, with 7 bases spanning the gap. CDR1 and CDR2 from the germline V gene are LNHDA and SQIVND (reference sequence). The CDR3 region is CASSIPGNEQFF. The DNA of the CDR3 is TGTGCCAGTAGTATTCCCGGGAATGAGCAGTTCTTC. The complete variable domain, with remaining parts taken from reference TRBV19 and TRBJ2-1, reads DGGITQSPKYLFRKEGQNVTLSCEQNLNHDAMYWYRQDPGQGLRLIYYSQIVNDFQKGDIAEGYSVSREKKESFPLTVTSAQKNPTAFYLCASSIPGNEQFFGPGTRLTVL.